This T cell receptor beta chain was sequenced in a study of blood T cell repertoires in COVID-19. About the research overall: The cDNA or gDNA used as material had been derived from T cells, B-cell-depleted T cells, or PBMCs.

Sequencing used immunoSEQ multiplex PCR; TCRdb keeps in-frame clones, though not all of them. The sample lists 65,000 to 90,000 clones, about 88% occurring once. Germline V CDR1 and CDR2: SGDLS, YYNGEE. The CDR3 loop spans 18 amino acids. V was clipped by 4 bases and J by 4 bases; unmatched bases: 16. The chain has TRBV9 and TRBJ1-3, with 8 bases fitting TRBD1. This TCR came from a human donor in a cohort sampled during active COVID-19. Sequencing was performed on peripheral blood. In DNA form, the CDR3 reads TGTGCCAGCAGCCCTACCGTGATGGACAGGGCGATCGGAAACACCATATATTTT. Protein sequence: CASSPTVMDRAIGNTIYF.